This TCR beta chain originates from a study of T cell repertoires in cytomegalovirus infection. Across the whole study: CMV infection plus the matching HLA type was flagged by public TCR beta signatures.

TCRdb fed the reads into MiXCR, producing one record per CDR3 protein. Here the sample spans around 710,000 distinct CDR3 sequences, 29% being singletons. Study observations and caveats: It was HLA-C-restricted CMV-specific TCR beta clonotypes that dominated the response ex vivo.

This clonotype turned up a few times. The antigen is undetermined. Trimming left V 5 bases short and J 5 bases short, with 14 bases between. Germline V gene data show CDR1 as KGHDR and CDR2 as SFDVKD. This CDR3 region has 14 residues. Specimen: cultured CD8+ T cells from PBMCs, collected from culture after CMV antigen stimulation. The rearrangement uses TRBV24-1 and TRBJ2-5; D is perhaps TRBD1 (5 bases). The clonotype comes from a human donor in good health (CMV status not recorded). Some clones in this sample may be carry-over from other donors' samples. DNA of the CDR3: TGTGCCACCAGTGGGACACCCGATTGGGAGACCCAGTACTTC. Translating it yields CATSGTPDWETQYF.